The sequence of this T cell receptor beta chain was determined in a study of T cells in Graves' hyperthyroidism and ophthalmopathy. Notes on the study in general: From stable hyperthyroidism, ophthalmopathy was separated by a 13 V-J model. Most expanded thyroid clonotypes above 0.001 also appeared in blood.

In its sample, this clonotype was seen a few times. Its antigen is still unknown. This CDR3 comprises 14 residues. Germline CDR1 is LNHNV and CDR2 is YYDKDF (reference sequence). V lost 1 base to trimming and J lost 5 bases; unmatched junction nucleotides: 2. Using RNA transcripts as the source, TCR beta CDR3 regions were amplified. HTBI primers were the set used in a first-round RT-PCR of the TCR CDR3. TCRdb itself ran the multiplex PCR reads through MiXCR, one entry per CDR3 protein. The sample has roughly 700,000 distinct CDR3 sequences, 15% to 20% seen once; the top ten hold roughly 15%. The hyperthyroidism patients had all been newly diagnosed, and their disease duration was under 2 months. Their ages ranged from 18 to 65 years. More than 9.5 ml fresh peripheral blood yielded the PBMCs.

This sequence originates from a man aged 50 to 59 with Graves' hyperthyroidism. The J gene is TRBJ2-4, the V gene TRBV15; TRBD2 agrees at 7 bases. Sequencing was done on a sample of blood. CDR3: CATSRGGSQNIQYF. The CDR3 nucleotides are TGTGCCACCAGCAGAGGCGGGAGCCAAAACATTCAGTACTTC. The whole variable domain, remainder taken from reference TRBV15 and TRBJ2-4, is DAMVIQNPRYQVTQFGKPVTLSCSQTLNHNVMYWYQQKSSQAPKLLFHYYDKDFNNEADTPDNFQSRRPNTSFCFLDIRSPGLGDTAMYLCATSRGGSQNIQYFGAGTRLSVL.